This T cell receptor (beta chain) was captured in a study of CD8+CD57+ T cells in acquired aplastic anemia. This clonotype was detected many times. Its specificity is not known. General study points: Patients versus controls showed no significant CD8+ Simpson's diversity difference.

CDR1 and CDR2 from the germline V gene are LGHNT and FRNRAP. Trimming stripped 1 base from V and 13 bases from J, with 10 bases between. The CDR3 covers 11 residues. Flow cytometry had shown expanded CD8+CD57+ cells in the patients chosen for sequencing. Investigators profiled TCR beta VDJ and CDR3 from genomic DNA template. TCRdb ran MiXCR on the reads and lists one entry per CDR3 protein. The sample has just over 150,000 distinct CDR3 sequences, about 50% seen once. Input material: sorted CD4+, CD8+, or CD8+CD57+ T cells (not recorded which) from PBMCs. This chain connects TRBV12-5 to TRBJ1-1; D is undetermined. The source of this sequence is a human donor with aplastic anemia. CDR3 DNA sequence: TGTGCTAGTGGTTTGGCCCCACTCGTTTTCTTT. Translated: CASGLAPLVFF.